These 8 T cell receptor beta chains originate from one sample sequenced in a study of OX40 agonist ivuxolimab in advanced cancers. This table comes from immunoSEQ multiplex PCR, and its TCRdb copy is limited to in-frame clones, with some not included. Altogether some 55,000 clones are present, more than 70% being singletons, with the ten largest covering approximately 2.3%. The sample in question was CD4+ or CD8+ T cells sorted from blood, obtained in a trial of the OX40 agonist ivuxolimab. Receptors originate from an adult with an advanced solid tumor such as melanoma, head and neck, liver or kidney cancer.

The chain links TRBV19 to TRBJ2-1; D gene uncertain. Germline V lookup: CDR1 LNHDA, CDR2 SQIVND (reference sequence). The CDR3 runs 14 residues. With 2 bases removed from V and 0 bases from J, the gap between germline ends came to 5 bases. CDR3 residues: CASSIQSSYNEQFF. The CDR3 bases are TGTGCCAGTAGTATACAGAGCTCCTACAATGAGCAGTTCTTC. Using reference TRBV19 and TRBJ2-1 for the parts outside the CDR3, the full variable domain is DGGITQSPKYLFRKEGQNVTLSCEQNLNHDAMYWYRQDPGQGLRLIYYSQIVNDFQKGDIAEGYSVSREKKESFPLTVTSAQKNPTAFYLCASSIQSSYNEQFFGPGTRLTVL.

This chain joins TRBV30 and TRBJ1-1; perhaps TRBD1 as D (6 bases). CDR1 GTSNPN and CDR2 SVGIG come from the germline V gene (reference sequence). The CDR3 consists of 14 residues. V was clipped by 0 bases and J by 3 bases, with 11 bases between them. The CDR3 DNA sequence: TGTGCCTGGAGTGTACACAGGGTGGACACTGAAGCTTTCTTT. Protein product: CAWSVHRVDTEAFF.

The V and J genes are TRBV2 and TRBJ2-7, with 9 bases lining up with TRBD2. CDR1 and CDR2 (germline): SNHLY, FYNNEI. CDR3 length: 15 amino acids. V was clipped by 7 bases and J by 2 bases; unmatched bases: 9. This chain's CDR3 is CASTRLAGPAYEQYF. The DNA of the CDR3 is TGTGCCAGCACCCGGCTAGCGGGGCCGGCCTACGAGCAGTACTTC.

The V and J genes are TRBV2 and TRBJ1-1; D is unresolved. Per the germline V gene, CDR1 is SNHLY and CDR2 is FYNNEI. There are 14 residues in the CDR3. V dropped 2 bases and J dropped 5 bases, with 12 bases sitting between them. CDR3 nucleotides: TGTGCCAGCAGTGAATCTGGTCAATGGACTGAAGCTTTCTTT. Amino acids: CASSESGQWTEAFF. Supplemented by reference TRBV2 and TRBJ1-1, the full variable domain reads EPEVTQTPSHQVTQMGQEVILRCVPISNHLYFYWYRQILGQKVEFLVSFYNNEISEKSEIFDDQFSVERPDGSNFTLKIRSTKLEDSAMYFCASSESGQWTEAFFGQGTRLTVV.

CDR3 region: CATHSGQYPSTRYEQYF. The DNA for the CDR3 is TGTGCCACACACTCGGGACAGTACCCTTCCACGCGGTACGAGCAGTACTTC. The rearrangement links TRBV19 to TRBJ2-7; TRBD1 matches at 7 bases. Germline-derived CDR1 and CDR2 are LNHDA and SQIVND (reference sequence). The V and J ends lost 10 bases and 4 bases, in that order; junction bases with no gene match: 22. There are 17 residues in the CDR3.

The sample holds a few counts of this clone. The CDR3 DNA follows: TGTGCCAGCAGCTTACAGGTGACCTCTGGGGCCAACGTCCTGACTTTC. Translated: CASSLQVTSGANVLTF. The chain couples TRBV7-2 to TRBJ2-6; no firm D call. The germline CDR1 and CDR2 sequences are SGHTA and FQGNSA. V shed 2 bases and J shed 0 bases, with 8 bases lying between them. CDR3 length: 16 residues.

This clone has only a few counts. V is TRBV2 and J is TRBJ2-7; no reliable D call. CDR3 length: 10 residues. Germline-derived CDR1 and CDR2 are SNHLY and FYNNEI. Between the trimmed V and J ends, which lost 3 bases and 9 bases, there was a span of 6 bases. The CDR3 protein is CASSDVVQYF. The CDR3 DNA follows: TGTGCCAGCAGTGATGTTGTGCAGTACTTC.

V and J are TRBV10-2 and TRBJ2-6; unclear D gene. Germline assignment: CDR1 WSHSY and CDR2 SAAADI. Trimming took 7 bases from V and 2 from J, leaving 6 bases between them. The CDR3 has 13 residues. The CDR3 DNA is TGCGCCAGCAACTTCGCTGGGGCCAACGTCCTGACTTTC. It is translated as CASNFAGANVLTF.